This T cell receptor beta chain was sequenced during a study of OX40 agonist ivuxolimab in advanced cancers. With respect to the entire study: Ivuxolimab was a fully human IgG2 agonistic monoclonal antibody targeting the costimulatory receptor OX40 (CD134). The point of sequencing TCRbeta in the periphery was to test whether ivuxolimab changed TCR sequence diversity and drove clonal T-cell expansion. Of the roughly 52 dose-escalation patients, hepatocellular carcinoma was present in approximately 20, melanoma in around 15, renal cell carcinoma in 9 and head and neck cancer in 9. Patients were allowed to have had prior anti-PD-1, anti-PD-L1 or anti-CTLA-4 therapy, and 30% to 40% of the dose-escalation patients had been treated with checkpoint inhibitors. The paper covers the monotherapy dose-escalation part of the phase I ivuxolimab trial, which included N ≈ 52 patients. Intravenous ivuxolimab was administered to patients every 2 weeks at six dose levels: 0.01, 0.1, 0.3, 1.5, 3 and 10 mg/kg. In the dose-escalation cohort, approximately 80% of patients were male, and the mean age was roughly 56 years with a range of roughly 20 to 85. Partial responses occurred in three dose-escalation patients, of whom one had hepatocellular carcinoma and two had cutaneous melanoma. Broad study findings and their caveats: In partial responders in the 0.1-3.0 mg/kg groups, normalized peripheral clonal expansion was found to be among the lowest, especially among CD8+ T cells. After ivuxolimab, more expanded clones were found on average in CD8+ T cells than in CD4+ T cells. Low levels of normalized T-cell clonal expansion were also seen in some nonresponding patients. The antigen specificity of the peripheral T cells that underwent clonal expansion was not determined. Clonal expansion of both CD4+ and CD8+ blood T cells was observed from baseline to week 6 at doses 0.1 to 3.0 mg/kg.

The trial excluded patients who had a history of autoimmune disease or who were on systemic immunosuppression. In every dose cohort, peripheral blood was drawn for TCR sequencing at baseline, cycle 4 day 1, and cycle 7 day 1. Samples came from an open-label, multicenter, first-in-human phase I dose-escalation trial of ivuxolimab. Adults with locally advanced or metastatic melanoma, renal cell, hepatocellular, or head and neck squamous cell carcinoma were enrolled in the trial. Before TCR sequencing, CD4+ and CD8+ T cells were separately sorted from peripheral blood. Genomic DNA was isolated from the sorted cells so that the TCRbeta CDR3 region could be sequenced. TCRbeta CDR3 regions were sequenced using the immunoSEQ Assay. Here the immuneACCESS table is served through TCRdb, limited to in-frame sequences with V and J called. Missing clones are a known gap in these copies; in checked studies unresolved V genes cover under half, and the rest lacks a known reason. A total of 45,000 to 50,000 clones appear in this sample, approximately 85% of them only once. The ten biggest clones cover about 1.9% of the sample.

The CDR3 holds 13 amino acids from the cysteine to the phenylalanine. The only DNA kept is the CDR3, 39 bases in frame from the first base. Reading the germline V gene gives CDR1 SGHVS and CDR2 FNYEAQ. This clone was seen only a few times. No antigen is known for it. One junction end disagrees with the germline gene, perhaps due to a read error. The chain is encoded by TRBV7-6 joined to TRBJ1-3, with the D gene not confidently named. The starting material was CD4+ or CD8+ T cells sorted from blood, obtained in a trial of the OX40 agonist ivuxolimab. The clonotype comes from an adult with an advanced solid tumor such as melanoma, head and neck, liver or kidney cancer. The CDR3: CASSSNSGNTIYF. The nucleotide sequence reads TGTGCCAGCAGTTCCAATTCTGGGAACACCATATATTTT.